A single sample gave rise to the 8 T cell receptor beta chains below, sequenced in a study of beta chain features in type 1 diabetes. Study conclusions and caveats: Shortening that was moderate but significant affected the TCRB CDR3s of Type 1 diabetes patients in all four CD4+ subsets.

Their antigens remain unidentified. The isolated RNA, all of it, was reverse transcribed, so expressed TCRB transcripts were what got sequenced. The repertoire was sequenced with immunoSEQ multiplex PCR; TCRdb's copy has only in-frame clones and lacks some. The sample contains 300,000 to 400,000 clones, 8% to 10% of which appear only once. Input material: central memory CD4+ T cells from blood. The receptors shown here come from a man younger than 40 with type 1 diabetes.

Only a few counts were recorded for this clone. This CDR3 is also generated by other DNA sequences in the sample. The chain carries TRBV27 and TRBJ2-1, with D tentatively TRBD2 (5 bases). Germline-derived CDR1 and CDR2 are MNHEY and SMNVEV (reference sequence). Trimming left V 5 bases short and J 1 base short, with 12 bases between. CDR3 length: 15 amino acids. This CDR3 reads CASSRGGPSYNEQFF. The CDR3 nucleotides read TGTGCCAGCAGTCGGGGTGGTCCGTCCTACAATGAGCAGTTCTTC.

V usage is TRBV6-6 and J usage is TRBJ1-4; D call uncertain. The CDR3 has 16 amino acids. The germline CDR1 and CDR2 sequences are MNHNY and SVGAGI (reference sequence). V was clipped by 6 bases and J by 8 bases, with 22 bases between them. The DNA for the CDR3 is TGTGCCAGCAGGCCTTATGGTGACGCCACGGGAGAAAAACTGTTTTTT. Its translation is CASRPYGDATGEKLFF.

This clone was detected a few times. The chain is built from TRBV28 and TRBJ2-5; D may correspond to TRBD1 or TRBD2 (5 bases each). This CDR3 is built from 14 residues. V lost 5 bases to trimming and J lost 4 bases, with 14 bases between them. Germline-derived CDR1 and CDR2 are MDHEN and SYDVKM. For the CDR3, the DNA is TGTGCCAGCAGTCCCGGTGGGGGAAGAGAGACCCAGTACTTC. This codes for CASSPGGGRETQYF.

The chain uses TRBV5-1 and TRBJ2-2; tentatively, D is TRBD1 (5 bases). Germline V gene lookup returns CDR1 SGHRS and CDR2 YFSETQ. The CDR3 runs to 15 residues. V dropped 2 bases and J dropped 3 bases, with 11 bases sitting between them. In DNA form, the CDR3 reads TGCGCCAGCAGCTTCATTGGCAGGGACACCGGGGAGCTGTTTTTT. It is translated as CASSFIGRDTGELFF.

This clone was observed a handful of times. This chain uses TRBV18 with TRBJ1-2, with TRBD1 as a possible D gene (5 bases). V lost 3 bases and J lost 5, with 10 bases in between. Germline CDR1 reads KGHSH; CDR2 reads LQKENI. The CDR3 is 13 residues long. The CDR3 bases are TGTGCCAGCTCACCGGGGCCGGATTATGGCTACACCTTC. As protein: CASSPGPDYGYTF.

This clone appeared a few times. This chain's CDR3 is CASRSLGQINYGYTF. Here the CDR3 DNA reads TGTGCCAGCAGATCCCTCGGACAGATTAACTATGGCTACACCTTC. The rearrangement uses TRBV5-6 and TRBJ1-2; D perhaps matches TRBD1 (6 bases). The CDR3 has 15 amino acids. Trimming pared 5 bases from V and 1 base from J, leaving 15 bases between. Germline V CDR1 and CDR2: SGHDT, YYEEEE.

This clone has only a few counts. CDR3 region: CASSPTSGAYEQYF. CDR3 DNA sequence: TGTGCCAGCAGTCCGACTAGCGGGGCCTACGAGCAGTACTTC. This chain uses TRBV28 with TRBJ2-5; 11 bases map to TRBD2. The end of the DNA aligns better with TRBJ2-7, so the J call may be wrong. Germline values: CDR1 MDHEN, CDR2 SYDVKM. This CDR3 comprises 14 residues.

This clone was counted between two and nine times. V gene TRBV11-2 combines with J gene TRBJ1-1, with unresolved D. The CDR3 is 13 residues long. Trimming cost V 5 bases and J 11 bases, with 18 bases left between them. Germline values: CDR1 SGHAT, CDR2 FQNNGV. As DNA, the CDR3 is TGTGCCAGCAGCCCCGGGGTGGCCCTGGGTGCTTTCTTT. This translates into CASSPGVALGAFF.